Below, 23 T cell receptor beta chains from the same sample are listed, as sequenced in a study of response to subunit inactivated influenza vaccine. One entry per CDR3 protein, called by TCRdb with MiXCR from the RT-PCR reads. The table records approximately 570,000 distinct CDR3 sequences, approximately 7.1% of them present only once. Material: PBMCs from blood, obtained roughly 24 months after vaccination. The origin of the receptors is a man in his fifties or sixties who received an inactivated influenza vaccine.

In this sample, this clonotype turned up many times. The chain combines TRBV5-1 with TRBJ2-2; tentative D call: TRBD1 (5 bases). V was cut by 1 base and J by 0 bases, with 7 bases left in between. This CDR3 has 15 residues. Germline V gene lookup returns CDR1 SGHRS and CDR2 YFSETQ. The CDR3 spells CASSLTGANTGELFF. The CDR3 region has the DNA TGCGCCAGCAGCTTGACAGGCGCGAACACCGGGGAGCTGTTTTTT.

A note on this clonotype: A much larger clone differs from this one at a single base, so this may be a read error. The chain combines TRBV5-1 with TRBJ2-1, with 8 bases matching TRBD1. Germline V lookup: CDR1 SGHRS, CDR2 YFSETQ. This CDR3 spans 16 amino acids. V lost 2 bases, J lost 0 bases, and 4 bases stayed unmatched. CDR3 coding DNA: TGCGCCAGCAGCTTAGGACAGGGTGACTCCTACAATGAGCAGTTCTTC. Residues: CASSLGQGDSYNEQFF.

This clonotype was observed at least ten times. Written as DNA, the CDR3 is TGTGCCAGCAGCCCCACCGCTGGGGTCCGTGGCTACACCTTC. Translation: CASSPTAGVRGYTF. The rearrangement joins TRBV5-6 to TRBJ1-2; D is undetermined. The CDR3 extends over 14 amino acids. V was pared by 4 bases and J by 7 bases, with 17 bases between. Germline lookup yields CDR1 SGHDT and CDR2 YYEEEE. Full variable domain (outside the CDR3, taken from reference TRBV5-6 and TRBJ1-2): DAGVTQSPTHLIKTRGQQVTLRCSPKSGHDTVSWYQQALGQGPQFIFQYYEEEERQRGNFPDRFSGHQFPNYSSELNVNALLLGDSALYLCASSPTAGVRGYTFGSGTRLTVV.

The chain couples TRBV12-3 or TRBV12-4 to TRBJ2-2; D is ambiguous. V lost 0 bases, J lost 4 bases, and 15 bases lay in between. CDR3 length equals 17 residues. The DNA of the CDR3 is TGTGCCAGCAGTTTAGCTCTTACCAGCCGGGCCACCGGGGAGCTGTTTTTT. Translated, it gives CASSLALTSRATGELFF.

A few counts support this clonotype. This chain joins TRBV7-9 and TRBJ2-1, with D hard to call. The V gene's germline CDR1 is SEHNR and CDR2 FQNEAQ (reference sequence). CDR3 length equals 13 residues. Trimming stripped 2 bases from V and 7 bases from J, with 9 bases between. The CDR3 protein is CASSLSTGNEQFF. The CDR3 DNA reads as TGTGCCAGCAGCTTATCAACCGGGAATGAGCAGTTCTTC.

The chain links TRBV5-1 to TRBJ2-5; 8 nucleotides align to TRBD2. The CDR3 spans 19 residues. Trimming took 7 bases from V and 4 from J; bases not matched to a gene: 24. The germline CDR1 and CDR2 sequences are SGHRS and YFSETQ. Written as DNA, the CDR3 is TGCGCCAGCCGCAAGGCCCTCTCGGCAGCGGGGGCCCTCGGAGAGACCCAGTACTTC. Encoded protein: CASRKALSAAGALGETQYF.

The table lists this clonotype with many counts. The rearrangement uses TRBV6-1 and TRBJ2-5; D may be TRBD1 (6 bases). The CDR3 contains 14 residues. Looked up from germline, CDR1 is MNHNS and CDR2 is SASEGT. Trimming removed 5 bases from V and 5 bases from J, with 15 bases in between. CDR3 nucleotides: TGTGCCAGCAGTCTGGACAGCTTCGAGGAGACCCAGTACTTC. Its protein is CASSLDSFEETQYF.

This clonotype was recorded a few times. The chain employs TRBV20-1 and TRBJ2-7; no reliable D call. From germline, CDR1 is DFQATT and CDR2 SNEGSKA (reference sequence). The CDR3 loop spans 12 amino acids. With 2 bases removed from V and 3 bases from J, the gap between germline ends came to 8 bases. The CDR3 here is CSARRDLYEQYF. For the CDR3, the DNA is TGCAGTGCTAGACGAGACCTCTACGAGCAGTACTTC.

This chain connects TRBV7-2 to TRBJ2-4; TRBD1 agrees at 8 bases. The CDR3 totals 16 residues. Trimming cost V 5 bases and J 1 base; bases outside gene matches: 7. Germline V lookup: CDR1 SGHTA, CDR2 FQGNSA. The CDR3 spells CASSPRDRLAKNIQYF. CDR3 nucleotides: TGTGCCAGCAGCCCCCGGGACAGGCTGGCCAAAAACATTCAGTACTTC.

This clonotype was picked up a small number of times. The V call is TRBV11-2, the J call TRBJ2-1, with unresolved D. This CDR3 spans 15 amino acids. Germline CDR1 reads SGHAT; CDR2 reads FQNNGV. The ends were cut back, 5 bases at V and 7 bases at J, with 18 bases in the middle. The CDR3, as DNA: TGTGCCAGCAGCCCGATTGGACCCGAAGCTAATGAGCAGTTCTTC. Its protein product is CASSPIGPEANEQFF. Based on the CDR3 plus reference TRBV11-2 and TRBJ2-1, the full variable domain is EAGVAQSPRYKIIEKRQSVAFWCNPISGHATLYWYQQILGQGPKLLIQFQNNGVVDDSQLPKDRFSAERLKGVDSTLKIQPAKLEDSAVYLCASSPIGPEANEQFFGPGTRLTVL.

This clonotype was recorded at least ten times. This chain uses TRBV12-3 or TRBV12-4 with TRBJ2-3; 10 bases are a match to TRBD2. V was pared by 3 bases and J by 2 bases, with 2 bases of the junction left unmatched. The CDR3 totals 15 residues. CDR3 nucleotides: TGTGCCAGCAGTTTTGGGACTAGCGTCACAGATACGCAGTATTTT. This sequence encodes CASSFGTSVTDTQYF.

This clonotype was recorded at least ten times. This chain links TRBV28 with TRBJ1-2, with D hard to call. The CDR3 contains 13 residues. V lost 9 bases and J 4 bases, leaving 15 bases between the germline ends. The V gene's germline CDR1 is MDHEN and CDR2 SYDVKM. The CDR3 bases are TGTGCCAGTAGTCATGGGAGCGGCTATGGCTACACCTTC. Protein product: CASSHGSGYGYTF.

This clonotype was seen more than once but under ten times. Written as DNA, the CDR3 is TGTGCCAGCAGCTTGGTACCTTCAGGGGCTGGGGCCAACGTCCTGACTTTC. Amino acid sequence: CASSLVPSGAGANVLTF. This chain connects TRBV7-9 to TRBJ2-6; tentatively, D is TRBD1 (6 bases). The germline V gene encodes CDR1 SEHNR and CDR2 FQNEAQ (reference sequence). This CDR3 spans 17 amino acids. Trimming removed 3 bases from V and 2 bases from J, with 14 bases in between. Filled out from reference TRBV7-9 and TRBJ2-6, the complete variable domain reads DTGVSQNPRHKITKRGQNVTFRCDPISEHNRLYWYRQTLGQGPEFLTYFQNEAQLEKSRLLSDRFSAERPKGSFSTLEIQRTEQGDSAMYLCASSLVPSGAGANVLTFGAGSRLTVL.

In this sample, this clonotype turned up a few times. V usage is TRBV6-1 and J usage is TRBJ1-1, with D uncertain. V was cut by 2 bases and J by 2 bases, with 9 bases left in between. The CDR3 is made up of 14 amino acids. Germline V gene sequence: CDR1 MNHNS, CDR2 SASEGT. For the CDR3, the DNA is TGTGCCAGCAGTGAACTGCGAGACAACACTGAAGCTTTCTTT. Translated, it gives CASSELRDNTEAFF.

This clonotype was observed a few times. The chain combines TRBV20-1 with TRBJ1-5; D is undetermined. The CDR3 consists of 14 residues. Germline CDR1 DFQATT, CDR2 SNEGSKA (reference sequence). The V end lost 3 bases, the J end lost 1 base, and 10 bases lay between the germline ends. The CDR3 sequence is CSARPGNSNQPQHF. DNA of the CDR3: TGCAGTGCTAGGCCAGGAAACAGCAATCAGCCCCAGCATTTT.

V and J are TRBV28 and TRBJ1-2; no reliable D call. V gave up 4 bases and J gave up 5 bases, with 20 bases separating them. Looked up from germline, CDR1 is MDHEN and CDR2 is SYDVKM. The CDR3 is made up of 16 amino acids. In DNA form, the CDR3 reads TGTGCCAGCAGTTCCCCAAGGATGAGTCCGCTGTATGGCTACACCTTC. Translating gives CASSSPRMSPLYGYTF.

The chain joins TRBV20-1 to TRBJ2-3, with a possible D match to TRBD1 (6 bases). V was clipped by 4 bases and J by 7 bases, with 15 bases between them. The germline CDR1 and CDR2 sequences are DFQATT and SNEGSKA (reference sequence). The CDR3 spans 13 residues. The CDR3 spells CSATTTGTYTQYF. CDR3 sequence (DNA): TGCAGTGCTACTACGACAGGCACTTATACGCAGTATTTT.

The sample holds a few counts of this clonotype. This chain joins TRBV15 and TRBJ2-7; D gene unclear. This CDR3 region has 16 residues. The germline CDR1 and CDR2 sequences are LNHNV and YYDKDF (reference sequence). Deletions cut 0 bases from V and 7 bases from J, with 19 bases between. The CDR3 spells CATSRERTVGSREQYF. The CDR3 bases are TGTGCCACCAGCAGAGAGAGGACGGTCGGGTCGAGAGAGCAGTACTTC.

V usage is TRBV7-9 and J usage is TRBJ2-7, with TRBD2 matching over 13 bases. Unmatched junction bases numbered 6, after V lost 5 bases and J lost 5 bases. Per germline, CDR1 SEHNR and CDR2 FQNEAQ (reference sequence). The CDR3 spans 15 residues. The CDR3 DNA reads TGTGCCAGCAGCCCCGGACTAGCGGGAGCTAACGAGCAGTACTTC. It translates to CASSPGLAGANEQYF.

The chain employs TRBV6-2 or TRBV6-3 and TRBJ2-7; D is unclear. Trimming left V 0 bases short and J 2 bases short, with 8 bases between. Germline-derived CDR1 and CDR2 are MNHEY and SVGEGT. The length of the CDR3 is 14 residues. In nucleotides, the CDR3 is TGTGCCAGCAGTTACTCGGTACAGACCTACGAGCAGTACTTC. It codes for CASSYSVQTYEQYF.

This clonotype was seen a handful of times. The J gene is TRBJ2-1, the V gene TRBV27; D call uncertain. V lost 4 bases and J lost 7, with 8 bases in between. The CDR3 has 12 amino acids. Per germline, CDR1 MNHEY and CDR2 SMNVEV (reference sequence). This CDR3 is CASSSLSNEQFF. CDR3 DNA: TGTGCCAGCAGTTCCCTTTCAAATGAGCAGTTCTTC.

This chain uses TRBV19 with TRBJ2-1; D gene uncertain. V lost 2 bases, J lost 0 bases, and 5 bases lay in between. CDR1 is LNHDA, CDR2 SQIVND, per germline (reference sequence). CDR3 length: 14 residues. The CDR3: CASSILSSYNEQFF. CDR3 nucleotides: TGTGCCAGTAGTATACTGAGCTCCTACAATGAGCAGTTCTTC.

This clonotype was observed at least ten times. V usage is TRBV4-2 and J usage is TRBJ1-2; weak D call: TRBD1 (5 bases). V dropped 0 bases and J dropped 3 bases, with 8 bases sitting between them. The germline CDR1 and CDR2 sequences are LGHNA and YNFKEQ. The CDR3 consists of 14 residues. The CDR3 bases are TGTGCCAGCAGCCAAGAGCAGGGAGACTATGGCTACACCTTC. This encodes CASSQEQGDYGYTF.